The present entry profiles one T cell receptor (beta chain) with its context. The specificity of this receptor is unknown. The data belong to a study of cytomegalovirus exposure and HLA in healthy donors (dated by TCRdb to about 2017). A note on the overall study: According to an earlier analysis of a few hundred of the donors, about 170 million T cells yielded 90 million to 130 million unique TCR beta sequences and about 300 Gb of sequence data. Roughly 300 gigabases of sequencing data and tens of millions of unique TCR sequences were included in an early release covering around 600 HLA-typed donors. Of the 398 genotyped donors, about 80% fell in the genetic ancestry cluster associated with self-reported Caucasian donors. The study aimed to test whether cataloging public T cell receptors could reveal signatures of past pathogen exposure. The study profiled the T cell repertoires of about 640 subjects by immunosequencing and related them to cytomegalovirus serostatus. Besides the first cohort of approximately 710 subjects, a separate validation cohort made up of over 95 different subjects was used. High-throughput TCR immunosequencing, statistical association of individual TCRs with disease status, and machine learning were combined to predict cytomegalovirus infection status. In a later analysis, previously published TCR beta repertoires from about 670 donors were re-analyzed and high-resolution HLA genotyping was added so that TCR occurrence patterns could be studied. The later analysis used no new phenotypic data to find candidate immune exposures, relying instead on TCR beta sequences and their occurrence across donors. To decide whether each TCR beta V gene segment behaved as functional or pseudogenic, an earlier analysis of some 570 of the donors relied on high-throughput TCR beta sequencing. Alongside the repertoire data, information on donor age, sex, ethnicity and CMV serostatus was compiled. A later genetic analysis took genome-wide SNP genotypes for 398 of the 666 donors and used that subset as a discovery cohort. Every discovery cohort repertoire had been produced on one sequencing platform. HLA typing covered class I and class II loci at four-digit resolution. The number of donors typed differed by locus, with 629-630 for A, B, C, DRB1 and DQB1, 522 for DQA1, some 570 for DPA1, and over 400 for DPB1. Five DR-DQ haplotypes were treated as single units for association and clustering because of strong linkage in the cohort. Among about 400 genotyped donors of the cohort, an average of about 220,000 unique TCR beta nucleotide sequences was sequenced per donor, of which approximately 18% were non-productive.

Preparation of the library involved the immunoSEQ multiplex PCR assay. A mixture of 60 forward primers for TCR Vbeta segments and 13 reverse primers for TCR Jbeta segments was used in the multiplex PCR. The CDR3 region of rearranged TCR beta genes was amplified from genomic DNA by a multiplex PCR assay. Amplified TCR beta libraries were sequenced as 87-base-pair reads on the Illumina HiSeq System. Processing in the source paper ran as follows. A later analysis counted some 80 million unique TCR beta chains across the 550 to 700 repertoires, and 10 million to 11 million of these chains were shared by at least two donors. A nearest-neighbor algorithm error-corrected the raw reads and collapsed the reads into unique sequences, merging closely related sequences to remove PCR and sequencing errors. Alignment of CDR3 sequences to IMGT reference sequences was used to assign V, D and J gene segments. For a sequence to be retained, at least a six-nucleotide match to both a V gene segment and a J gene segment was required. Rearrangements were called productive when the CDR3 lacked stop codons and stayed in frame with V and J; all others were non-productive. Following IMGT convention, CDR3 was defined as the stretch from the second conserved V-encoded cysteine up to the conserved J-encoded phenylalanine. In an earlier analysis of around 600 of the donors, sequences lacking an unambiguous match to a single V gene segment were excluded. An earlier analysis of several hundred of the donors called V segments functional above 56.7% productive rearrangements and segregating when the between-donor standard deviation exceeded 5%. A statistical classification framework was built to diagnose cytomegalovirus status from the catalog of TCR beta chain sequences. In a later analysis, TCR nucleotide sequences were compared against IMGT/GENE-DB human TR gene sequences so that V and J genes could be assigned. The TCRdist pipeline was used in a later analysis to assign CDR3 sequences and most-parsimonious VDJ recombination scenarios. In a later analysis, every TCR beta chain was defined by the combination of its CDR3 amino acid sequence and its V-gene family, and reads without a unique V-gene family were dropped. To address suspected cross-contamination and a sequencing artifact, a later analysis removed a few hundred highly shared, low-generation-probability nucleotide sequences. In a later analysis, a clonal expansion index was calculated for each public chain from normalized within-repertoire ranks of inferred template counts. Generation probabilities in a later analysis came from a VDJ recombination model fitted to out-of-frame rearrangements, and those results were checked against IGoR. In a later analysis, hypergeometric tests were used to score TCR-TCR, TCR-HLA and TCR-CMV co-occurrence, with a repertoire-size bias correction applied to TCR pairs. In a later analysis, false discovery rates were estimated by permuting HLA or CMV assignments 20 times. A later analysis grouped co-occurring TCRs with DBSCAN, adding TCRdist sequence similarity when clustering within HLA-allele-positive subsets. For co-occurrence clustering, repertoires with fewer than 30,000 or more than 120,000 public chains were excluded, along with 5 or 6 repertoires with anomalous nucleotide sharing. TCRdb limited this immuneACCESS table to in-frame rearrangements with V and J called. A share of clones is missing; checked studies link under half to unresolved V genes, and the rest is unexplained. V and J calls plus clone size are reproduced from that table; the DNA served to infer D and trimming. For this sample, the table gives about 200,000 clones. The ten top clones hold 6.5% of the sample.

The CDR3 runs 16 amino acids, cysteine and phenylalanine included. Only the CDR3 part of the read is kept: 48 bases, read in frame from the first base. Compared with germline, V lacks 1 base and J lacks 3 bases; bases without a gene match: 4. CDR1 and CDR2, per the germline V gene, are SNHLY and FYNNEI. The cohort was made up of roughly 670 healthy bone marrow donors. All cohort members were sampled while nominally healthy, although unrecorded immune exposures were likely present. The donor was CMV seronegative and was included in the group of about 350 seronegative cohort members. A peripheral blood sample was provided by each donor, and peripheral blood mononuclear cells were used for TCR beta sequencing. The Qiagen DNeasy Blood Extraction Kit was used to extract genomic DNA from the blood cell samples. Here is what the overall study found, with its caveats: The study listed 150 to 200 TCR beta chains as associated with cytomegalovirus. At a false discovery rate of 0.05, a later analysis linked under 20,000 TCR beta sequences to specific HLA alleles. In a later genetic analysis, fewer N-insertions in productive TCRs were reported among donors in an Asian-associated ancestry cluster than the approximately 630-donor mean. Only TCR beta chains were sequenced in this cohort, and the absence of alpha or paired-chain data limited detectable features. Immune exposure information for the cohort was limited to CMV serostatus. Strong co-occurrence of HLA alleles, especially DR and DQ, made assigning TCR associations to individual alleles difficult. The classifier was reported to diagnose cytomegalovirus status with high specificity and sensitivity in both the original cohort and the validation cohort. A further reported finding was that TCR beta sequences accurately predicted the HLA-A and HLA-B alleles for most subjects in the first cohort. Sequencing depth was assumed to be roughly uniform across donors in the presence/absence analyses, though that assumption may not hold. An earlier analysis of 587 of the donors showed that most TCR beta V segments appeared in productive rearrangements either about 87% or about 30% of the time, which broadly matched IMGT annotations. A later analysis found that HLA-associated TCR beta chains were more clonally expanded and had lower generation probabilities than equally common non-associated chains. A later analysis found that TCR association rates varied across HLA loci, with DRB1 alleles showing the most associated TCRs and HLA-C alleles the fewest. According to the authors, the approach could potentially be generalized to other disease states and immunological phenotypes. The earlier analysis of 587 of the donors excluded approximately 15 rarely observed V segments, including chromosome 9 orphons, because counts were too low. Because the 87-base-pair reads could not distinguish some IMGT-functional V segments, including TRBV6-2 and TRBV6-3, those segments were excluded. A later genetic analysis associated a missense DCLRE1C variant with V-gene and J-gene trimming of TCR beta chains, and an independent cohort replicated the association. Linkage disequilibrium might explain the correlated functional status among segregating V segments, but an unknown experimental factor could not be excluded. HLA typing was unavailable for some donors at each locus, so association tests used only the typed subset. Most TCR sequences were observed very rarely across donors, whereas some public TCRs were present in many individuals. Three of the identified cytomegalovirus-associated TCR beta chains were confirmed in vitro to be specific for cytomegalovirus antigens. Several of the top co-occurrence clusters appeared to be linked to parvovirus B19, influenza, CMV and Epstein-Barr virus, according to a later analysis. Most CMV-associated TCR beta chains appeared to be HLA-restricted in a later analysis, and the HLA associations seemed to be driven largely by CMV exposure. A cluster of highly shared sequence variants was judged likely to represent a technical artifact of the sequencing pipeline.

This clonotype was obtained from a man under 40 in good health and CMV-seronegative. The sequence joins TRBV2 to TRBJ2-2, with 8 middle bases fitting TRBD2. Source material: PBMCs. The DNA is as follows: TGTGCCAGCAGTGAAGGGTTAGCGGGGCACACCGGGGAGCTGTTTTTT. Translation gives CASSEGLAGHTGELFF.